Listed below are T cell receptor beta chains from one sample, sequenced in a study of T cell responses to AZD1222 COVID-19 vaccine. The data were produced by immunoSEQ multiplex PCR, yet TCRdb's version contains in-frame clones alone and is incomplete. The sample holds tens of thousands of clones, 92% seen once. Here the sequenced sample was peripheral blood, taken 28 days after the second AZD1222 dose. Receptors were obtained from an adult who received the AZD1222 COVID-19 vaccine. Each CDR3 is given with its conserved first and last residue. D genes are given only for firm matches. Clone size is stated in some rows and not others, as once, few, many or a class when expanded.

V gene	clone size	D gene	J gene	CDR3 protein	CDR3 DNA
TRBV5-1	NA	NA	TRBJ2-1	CASSLNRLGTPGEQFF	TGCGCCAGCAGCTTGAATCGCTTAGGGACACCGGGTGAGCAGTTCTTC
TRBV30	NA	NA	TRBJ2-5	CAWTGGSGGETQYF	TGTGCCTGGACAGGGGGGAGTGGAGGGGAGACCCAGTACTTC
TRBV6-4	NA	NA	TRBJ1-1	CASSSQKGANTEAFF	TGTGCCAGCAGCTCGCAGAAAGGGGCTAACACTGAAGCTTTCTTT
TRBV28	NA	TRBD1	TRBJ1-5	CASSFGRGHQPQHF	TGTGCCAGCAGTTTCGGCAGGGGGCATCAGCCCCAGCATTTT
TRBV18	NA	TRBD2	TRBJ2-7	CASSAPGTSVYEQYF	TGTGCCAGCTCAGCCCCCGGGACTAGCGTCTACGAGCAGTACTTC
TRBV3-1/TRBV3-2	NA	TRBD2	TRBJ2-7	CASSQSLNASGRAYYEQYF	TGTGCCAGCAGCCAATCGTTGAATGCTAGCGGGAGGGCCTATTACGAGCAGTACTTC
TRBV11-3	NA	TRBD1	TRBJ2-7	CASSSRDRGYEQYF	TGTGCCAGCAGCTCCCGGGACAGGGGCTACGAGCAGTACTTC
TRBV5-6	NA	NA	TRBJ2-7	CASSLGRWEQYF	TGTGCCAGCAGCTTGGGGCGGTGGGAGCAGTACTTC
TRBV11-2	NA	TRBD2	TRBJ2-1	CASSSSGSRNEQFF	TGTGCCAGCAGCTCCAGCGGGAGTAGGAATGAGCAGTTCTTC
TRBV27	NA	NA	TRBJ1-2	CASSRGPYGYTF	TGTGCCAGCAGTAGAGGGCCCTATGGCTACACCTTC
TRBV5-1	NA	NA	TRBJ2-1	CASSWAVYNEQFF	TGCGCCAGCAGCTGGGCAGTGTACAATGAGCAGTTCTTC
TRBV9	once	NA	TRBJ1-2	CASNRDGGYTF	TGTGCCAGCAACAGGGACGGCGGCTACACCTTC
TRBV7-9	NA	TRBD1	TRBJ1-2	CASRRGQGDIYTF	TGTGCCAGCAGACGCGGACAGGGGGACATCTACACCTTC
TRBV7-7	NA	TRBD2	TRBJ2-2	CASSRGTILNTGELFF	TGTGCCAGCAGTCGCGGGACTATCCTAAACACCGGGGAGCTGTTTTTT
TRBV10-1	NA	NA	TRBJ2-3	CASSEGSSTDTQYF	TGCGCCAGCAGTGAGGGATCGAGCACAGATACGCAGTATTTT
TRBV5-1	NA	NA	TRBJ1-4	CASSFQGFGEKLFF	TGCGCCAGCAGCTTTCAGGGGTTCGGTGAAAAACTGTTTTTT
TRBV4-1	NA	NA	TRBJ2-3	CASSQARLGSTDTQYF	TGCGCCAGCAGCCAAGCTAGGCTTGGTAGCACAGATACGCAGTATTTT
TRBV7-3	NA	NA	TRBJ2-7	CASSPTWGPYEQYF	TGTGCCAGCAGCCCCACCTGGGGCCCGTACGAGCAGTACTTC
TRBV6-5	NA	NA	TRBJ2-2	CASRVTGELFF	TGTGCCAGCAGGGTCACCGGGGAGCTGTTTTTT
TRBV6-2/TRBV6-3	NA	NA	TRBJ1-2	CASSYATEAYGYTF	TGTGCCAGCAGTTACGCGACGGAAGCCTATGGCTACACCTTC
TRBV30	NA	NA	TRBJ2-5	CAWSPGTQETQYF	TGTGCCTGGAGCCCCGGGACTCAAGAGACCCAGTACTTC
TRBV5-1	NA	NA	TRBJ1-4	CASSQGITNEKLFF	TGCGCCAGCAGCCAGGGGATTACCAATGAAAAACTGTTTTTT
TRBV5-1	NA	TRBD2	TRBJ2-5	CASSQTASGSLGETQYF	TGCGCCAGCAGCCAAACGGCTAGCGGGAGTTTAGGAGAGACCCAGTACTTC
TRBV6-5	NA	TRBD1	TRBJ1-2	CASSYNQGDGYTF	TGTGCCAGCAGTTATAACCAGGGGGATGGCTACACCTTC
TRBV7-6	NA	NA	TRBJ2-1	CASSVTPAESYNEQFF	TGTGCCAGCAGCGTAACCCCAGCGGAGTCCTACAATGAGCAGTTCTTC
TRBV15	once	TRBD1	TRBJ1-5	CATSTPGTVNTQPQHF	TGTGCCACCAGCACCCCCGGGACAGTAAATACTCAGCCCCAGCATTTT
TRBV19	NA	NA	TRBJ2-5	CATKGAAGLETQYF	TGTGCCACGAAAGGGGCGGCAGGGCTGGAGACCCAGTACTTC
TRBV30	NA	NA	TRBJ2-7	CARSSSGGGYEQYF	TGTGCCCGCTCAAGTAGCGGAGGGGGCTACGAGCAGTACTTC
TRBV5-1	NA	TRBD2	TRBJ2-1	CASSLGPSGSHEQFF	TGCGCCAGCAGCTTGGGGCCTAGCGGGAGCCATGAGCAGTTCTTC
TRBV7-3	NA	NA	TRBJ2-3	CASSTLGPDTQYF	TGTGCCAGCAGCACTCTCGGTCCCGATACGCAGTATTTT
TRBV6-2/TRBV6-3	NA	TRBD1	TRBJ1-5	CASSYSRTGGHQPQHF	TGTGCCAGCAGTTACTCACGGACAGGGGGACATCAGCCCCAGCATTTT
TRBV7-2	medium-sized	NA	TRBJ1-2	CASSLEALRESYGYTF	TGTGCCAGCAGCTTAGAGGCACTGAGGGAATCGTATGGCTACACCTTC